The TCR beta chain described here comes from a study of shared clonotypes between healthy human individuals. At the level of the study: Ranging from 18 to 49 in age, donors were a couple of women and a few men.

Findings and caveats of the study: Roughly 5% of naive CD4 clonotypes were shared across several donors.

Per germline, CDR1 SGHDT and CDR2 YYEEEE. The CDR3 extends over 11 amino acids. Trimming stripped 2 bases from V and 6 bases from J, with 6 bases between. About this clone itself: The antigen remains unidentified.

Original processing methods: As immunoSEQ supplied junction-only sequences (without quality scores), filtering differed. The table came from immunoSEQ multiplex PCR; TCRdb's copy has only in-frame clones and leaves some out. V and J calls and clone size are those listed in that table; D and trimming were worked out from the DNA. The data hold roughly 2,000,000 clones, with roughly 95% observed a single time. Terminally differentiated effector memory CD45RA+ cells were excluded from the naive CD8 cells, which were CD45RO-negative and positively selected for CCR7. Donors, healthy HIV-negative adults, lacked recent acute infections or vaccinations.

The sample consisted of naive CD8+ T cells sorted from blood. The chain carries TRBV5-6 and TRBJ2-7; a weak D match, TRBD2 (5 bases). The receptor's source is a man aged 18 to 35 in good health. The CDR3 protein is CASSFGLEQYF. The CDR3 nucleotides are TGTGCCAGCAGCTTCGGACTCGAGCAGTACTTC. The complete variable domain, with remaining parts taken from reference TRBV5-6 and TRBJ2-7, reads DAGVTQSPTHLIKTRGQQVTLRCSPKSGHDTVSWYQQALGQGPQFIFQYYEEEERQRGNFPDRFSGHQFPNYSSELNVNALLLGDSALYLCASSFGLEQYFGPGTRLTVT.